Listed here are 11 T cell receptor beta chains from one sample, sequenced in a study of blood T cell repertoires in COVID-19. Sequencing used immunoSEQ multiplex PCR; TCRdb keeps in-frame clones, though not all of them. The sample yields tens of thousands of clones, approximately 73% seen once. The sequenced sample was peripheral blood. These receptors originate from a man older than 75 with acute or convalescent COVID-19.

The chain carries TRBV11-2 and TRBJ2-3; possibly TRBD2 for D (5 bases). Germline CDR1 SGHAT, CDR2 FQNNGV. The ends were cut back, 0 bases at V and 2 bases at J, with 9 bases in the middle. This CDR3 is 15 amino acids long. The CDR3 coding sequence is TGTGCCAGCAGCTTAGACCCGGGGATCACAGATACGCAGTATTTT. Translation: CASSLDPGITDTQYF. Using reference TRBV11-2 and TRBJ2-3 for the parts outside the CDR3, the full variable domain is EAGVAQSPRYKIIEKRQSVAFWCNPISGHATLYWYQQILGQGPKLLIQFQNNGVVDDSQLPKDRFSAERLKGVDSTLKIQPAKLEDSAVYLCASSLDPGITDTQYFGPGTRLTVL.

This clone has only a few counts. V usage is TRBV9 and J usage is TRBJ1-4; TRBD1 matches 8 bases. J was trimmed by 3 bases and V by 2 bases; bases with no gene match: 3. Looked up from germline, CDR1 is SGDLS and CDR2 is YYNGEE. This CDR3 is built from 15 residues. Here the CDR3 DNA reads TGTGCCAGCAGCGTCGGGGGACAGGCTAATGAAAAACTGTTTTTT. Protein product: CASSVGGQANEKLFF.

The rearrangement joins TRBV7-9 to TRBJ2-4, with 10 bases lining up with TRBD2. Germline assignment: CDR1 SEHNR and CDR2 FQNEAQ (reference sequence). The ends lost 4 bases at V and 4 bases at J; junction bases unmatched: 1. This CDR3 contains 14 residues. In DNA, the CDR3 is TGTGCCAGCAGCTCGACTAGCGGGAAAAACATTCAGTACTTC. Its protein is CASSSTSGKNIQYF.

The chain uses TRBV7-3 and TRBJ2-2; perhaps TRBD1 as D (5 bases). Per germline, CDR1 SGHTA and CDR2 FQGTGA. CDR3 size: 16 residues. The ends were cut back, 5 bases at V and 1 base at J, with 14 bases in the middle. For the CDR3, the DNA is TGTGCCAGCAGCCCCAAGGGGCTGGAGAACACCGGGGAGCTGTTTTTT. Amino acid sequence: CASSPKGLENTGELFF. The full variable domain, its missing parts supplied by reference TRBV7-3 and TRBJ2-2, is GAGVSQTPSNKVTEKGKYVELRCDPISGHTALYWYRQSLGQGPEFLIYFQGTGAADDSGLPNDRFFAVRPEGSVSTLKIQRTERGDSAVYLCASSPKGLENTGELFFGEGSRLTVL.

V is TRBV7-8 and J is TRBJ1-2; the D is unclear. Per the germline V gene, CDR1 is SGHVS and CDR2 is FQNEAQ. V lost 5 bases to trimming and J lost 4 bases, with 11 bases between them. The CDR3 has 13 amino acids. The CDR3 bases are TGTGCCAGCAGCGTCGGCGGAGCCTATGGCTACACCTTC. It codes for CASSVGGAYGYTF.

The V and J genes are TRBV5-6 and TRBJ2-6, with 9 bases fitting TRBD1. V was clipped by 4 bases and J by 0 bases; unmatched bases: 8. CDR1 is SGHDT, CDR2 YYEEEE, per germline. The CDR3 contains 18 residues. The CDR3 loop is CASSAPGQGLSGANVLTF. The CDR3 DNA reads TGTGCCAGCAGCGCACCGGGACAGGGACTCTCTGGGGCCAACGTCCTGACTTTC.

V and J are TRBV5-8 and TRBJ1-1, with D possibly being TRBD1 (5 bases). V lost 1 base to trimming and J lost 0 bases, with 22 bases between them. The germline V gene encodes CDR1 SGHTS and CDR2 YDEGEE. The CDR3 contains 19 residues. This CDR3 reads CASSLTDSRGSVLNTEAFF. Written as DNA, the CDR3 is TGTGCCAGCAGCTTGACAGACAGTCGAGGATCGGTATTGAACACTGAAGCTTTCTTT.

The genes are TRBV2 and TRBJ2-7, with D possibly matching TRBD1 (5 bases). Germline assignment: CDR1 SNHLY and CDR2 FYNNEI. V lost 6 bases, J lost 0 bases, and 9 bases lay in between. The CDR3 totals 13 residues. The CDR3 loop reads CASRQASSYEQYF. The CDR3 DNA follows: TGTGCCAGCAGACAGGCTAGCTCCTACGAGCAGTACTTC.

The chain has TRBV5-6 and TRBJ2-7, with D possibly TRBD1 on 6 matching bases. The germline V gene has CDR1 SGHDT and CDR2 YYEEEE. This CDR3 has 11 amino acids. V was pared by 4 bases and J by 8 bases, with 10 bases between. The CDR3 coding sequence is TGTGCCAGCAGCCACGGACAGCAGCAGTACTTC. Translated, it gives CASSHGQQQYF.

The V gene is TRBV11-2, the J gene TRBJ1-2, with D maybe TRBD1 (6 bases). V was shortened by 8 bases and J by 3 bases, with 16 bases between the two germline ends. Germline V gene lookup returns CDR1 SGHAT and CDR2 FQNNGV. The length of the CDR3 is 14 residues. DNA for the CDR3: TGTGCCAGCCGCCCTCTTCAGGGGTACTATGGCTACACCTTC. Encoded protein: CASRPLQGYYGYTF. Using reference TRBV11-2 and TRBJ1-2 for the parts outside the CDR3, the full variable domain is EAGVAQSPRYKIIEKRQSVAFWCNPISGHATLYWYQQILGQGPKLLIQFQNNGVVDDSQLPKDRFSAERLKGVDSTLKIQPAKLEDSAVYLCASRPLQGYYGYTFGSGTRLTVV.

This clone was detected a few times. The chain combines TRBV9 with TRBJ1-5; D is possibly TRBD1 (6 bases). Germline CDR1 SGDLS, CDR2 YYNGEE. The CDR3 is made up of 15 amino acids. Trimming removed 3 bases from V and 1 base from J, with 11 bases in between. In DNA, the CDR3 is TGTGCCAGCAGCGCACAGGGAACGAGCAATCAGCCCCAGCATTTT. The encoded protein is CASSAQGTSNQPQHF.